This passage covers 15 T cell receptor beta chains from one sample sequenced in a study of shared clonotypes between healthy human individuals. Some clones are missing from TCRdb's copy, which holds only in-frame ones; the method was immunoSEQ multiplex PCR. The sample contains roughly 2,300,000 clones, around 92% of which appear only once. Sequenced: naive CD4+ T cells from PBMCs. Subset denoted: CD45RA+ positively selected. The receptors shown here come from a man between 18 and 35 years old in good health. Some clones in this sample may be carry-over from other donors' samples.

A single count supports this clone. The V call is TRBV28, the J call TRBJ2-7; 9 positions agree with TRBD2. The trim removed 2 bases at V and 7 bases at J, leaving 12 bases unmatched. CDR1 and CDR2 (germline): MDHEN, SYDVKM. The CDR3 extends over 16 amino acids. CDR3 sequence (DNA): TGTGCCAGCAGTTTAGGTTCGGCGGGAGGGCCTCAAGAGCAGTACTTC. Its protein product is CASSLGSAGGPQEQYF.

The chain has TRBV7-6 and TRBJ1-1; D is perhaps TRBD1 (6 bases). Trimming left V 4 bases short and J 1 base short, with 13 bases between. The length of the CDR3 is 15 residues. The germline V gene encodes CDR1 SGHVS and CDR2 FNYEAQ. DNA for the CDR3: TGTGCCAGCAGCTCCCCGGACAGCCAGAACACTGAAGCTTTCTTT. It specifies CASSSPDSQNTEAFF.

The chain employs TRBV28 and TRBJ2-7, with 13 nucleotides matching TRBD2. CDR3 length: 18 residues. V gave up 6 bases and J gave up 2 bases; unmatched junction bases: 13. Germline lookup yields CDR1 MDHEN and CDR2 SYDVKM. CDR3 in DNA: TGTGCCAGCAGATATCCGGGACTAGCGGGACCAGGGCCCTACGAGCAGTACTTC. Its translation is CASRYPGLAGPGPYEQYF.

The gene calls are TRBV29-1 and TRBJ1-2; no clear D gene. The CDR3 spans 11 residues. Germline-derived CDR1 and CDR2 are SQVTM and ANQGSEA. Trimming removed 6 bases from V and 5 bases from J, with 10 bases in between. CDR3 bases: TGCAGCGTGGGGTTTGGGTATGGCTACACCTTC. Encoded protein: CSVGFGYGYTF. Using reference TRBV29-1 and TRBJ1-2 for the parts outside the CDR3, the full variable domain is SAVISQKPSRDICQRGTSLTIQCQVDSQVTMMFWYRQQPGQSLTLIATANQGSEATYESGFVIDKFPISRPNLTFSTLTVSNMSPEDSSIYLCSVGFGYGYTFGSGTRLTVV.

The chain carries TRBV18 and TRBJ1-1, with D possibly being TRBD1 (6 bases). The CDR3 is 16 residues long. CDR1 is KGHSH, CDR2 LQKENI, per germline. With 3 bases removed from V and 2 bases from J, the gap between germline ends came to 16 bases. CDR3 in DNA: TGTGCCAGCTCACCCCAGCGGGGGGCTTCCAACACTGAAGCTTTCTTT. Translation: CASSPQRGASNTEAFF.

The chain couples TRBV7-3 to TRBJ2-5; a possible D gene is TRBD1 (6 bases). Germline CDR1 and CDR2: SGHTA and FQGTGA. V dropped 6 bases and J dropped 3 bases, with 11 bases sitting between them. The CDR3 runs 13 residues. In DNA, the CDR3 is TGTGCCAGCAGTCCATACAGGGAAGAGACCCAGTACTTC. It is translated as CASSPYREETQYF.

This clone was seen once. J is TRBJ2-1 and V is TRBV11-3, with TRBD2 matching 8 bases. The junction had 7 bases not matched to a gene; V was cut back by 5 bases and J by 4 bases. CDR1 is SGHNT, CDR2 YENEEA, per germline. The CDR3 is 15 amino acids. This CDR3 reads CASSVSGNIYNEQFF. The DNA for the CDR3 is TGTGCCAGCAGCGTTAGCGGGAATATTTACAATGAGCAGTTCTTC.

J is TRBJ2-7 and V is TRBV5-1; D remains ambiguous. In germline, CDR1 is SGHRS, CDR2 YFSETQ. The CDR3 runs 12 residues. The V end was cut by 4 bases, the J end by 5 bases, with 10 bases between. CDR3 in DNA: TGCGCCAGCAGCCCCCCGGCTGACGAGCAGTACTTC. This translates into CASSPPADEQYF.

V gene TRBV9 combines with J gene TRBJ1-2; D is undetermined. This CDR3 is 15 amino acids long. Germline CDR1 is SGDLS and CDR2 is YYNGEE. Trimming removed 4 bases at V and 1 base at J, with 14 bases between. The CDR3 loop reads CASSPRQLINYGYTF. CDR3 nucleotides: TGTGCCAGCAGCCCCCGACAACTTATTAACTATGGCTACACCTTC.

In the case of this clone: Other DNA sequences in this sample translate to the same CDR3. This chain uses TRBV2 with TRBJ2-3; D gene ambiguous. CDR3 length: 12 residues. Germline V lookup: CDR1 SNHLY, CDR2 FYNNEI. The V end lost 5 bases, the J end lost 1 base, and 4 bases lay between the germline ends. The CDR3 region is CASSRGTDTQYF. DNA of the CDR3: TGTGCCAGCAGTAGGGGCACAGATACGCAGTATTTT.

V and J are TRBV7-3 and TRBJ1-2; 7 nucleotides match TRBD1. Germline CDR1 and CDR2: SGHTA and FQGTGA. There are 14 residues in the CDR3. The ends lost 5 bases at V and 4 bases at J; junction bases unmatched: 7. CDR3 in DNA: TGTGCCAGCAGCCCAACAGACAGGGCCTATGGCTACACCTTC. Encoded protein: CASSPTDRAYGYTF. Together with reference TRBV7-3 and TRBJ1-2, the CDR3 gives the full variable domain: GAGVSQTPSNKVTEKGKYVELRCDPISGHTALYWYRQSLGQGPEFLIYFQGTGAADDSGLPNDRFFAVRPEGSVSTLKIQRTERGDSAVYLCASSPTDRAYGYTFGSGTRLTVV.

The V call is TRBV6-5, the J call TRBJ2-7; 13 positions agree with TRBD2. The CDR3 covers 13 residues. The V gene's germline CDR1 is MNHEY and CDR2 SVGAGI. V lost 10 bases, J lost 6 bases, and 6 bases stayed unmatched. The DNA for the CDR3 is TGTGCCACCAGGACTAGCGGGAGCTCCGAGCAGTACTTC. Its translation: CATRTSGSSEQYF.

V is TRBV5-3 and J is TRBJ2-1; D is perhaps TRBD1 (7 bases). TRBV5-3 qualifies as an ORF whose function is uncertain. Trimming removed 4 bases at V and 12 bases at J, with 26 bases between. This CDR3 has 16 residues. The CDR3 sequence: CARSRPSRLTGRMQFF. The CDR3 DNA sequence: TGTGCCAGAAGCCGACCCAGCCGATTGACAGGGAGGATGCAGTTCTTC.

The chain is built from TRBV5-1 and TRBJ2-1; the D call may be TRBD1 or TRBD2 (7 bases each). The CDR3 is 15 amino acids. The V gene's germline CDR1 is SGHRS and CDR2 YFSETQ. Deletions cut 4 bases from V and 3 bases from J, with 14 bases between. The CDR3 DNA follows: TGCGCCAGCAGCGGGGAGGGACAGATCTACAATGAGCAGTTCTTC. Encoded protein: CASSGEGQIYNEQFF.

The CDR3 DNA is TGCGCCAGCAGCTCCCAGGCCGGGACTAGCGGAGATACGCAGTATTTT. It specifies CASSSQAGTSGDTQYF. V and J are TRBV5-1 and TRBJ2-3; 11 bases fit TRBD2. Germline CDR1 SGHRS, CDR2 YFSETQ. The CDR3 contains 16 residues. V lost 3 bases to trimming and J lost 5 bases; unmatched junction nucleotides: 8.